Presented here are 21 T cell receptor beta chains from one specimen sequenced in a study of post-analysis software for immune sequencing data. Study findings and constraints: Five or six TRBV segments were more frequent in patients than controls; TRBV5-6, TRBV5-1 and TRBV20-1 belonged to this group.

The TCR beta cDNA libraries contained unique molecular identifiers. TCRdb processed the PCR reads anew with MiXCR; each CDR3 protein has one entry. The profile shows roughly 200,000 distinct CDR3 sequences, 29% of them singletons. Antigens of these TCRs are unknown. The sequenced sample was blood. These receptors came from a girl aged 2 to 17 with multiple sclerosis.

This clonotype came up a few times. J is TRBJ1-4 and V is TRBV3-1; perhaps TRBD1 as D (5 bases). The length of the CDR3 is 17 residues. Germline-derived CDR1 and CDR2 are LGHDT and YNNKEL (reference sequence). The V end lost 0 bases, the J end lost 2 bases, and 13 bases lay between the germline ends. CDR3: CASSQEGLGTTNEKLFF. The CDR3 DNA reads TGTGCCAGCAGCCAAGAAGGTCTAGGGACGACTAATGAAAAACTGTTTTTT.

Turning to this clonotype: At one boundary the junction diverges from the germline segment, which might be a read error. The chain carries TRBV5-1 and TRBJ2-3; no reliable D call. Germline values: CDR1 SGHRS, CDR2 YFSETQ. The CDR3 loop spans 14 amino acids. Written as DNA, the CDR3 is TGCGCCAGCAGCTTGGGGGGTGTTATGGATATGCAGTATTTT. Translating it yields CASSLGGVMDMQYF.

This clonotype was seen many times. The J gene is TRBJ2-1, the V gene TRBV15; TRBD2 matches 9 bases. CDR1 is LNHNV and CDR2 is YYDKDF in the germline V gene (reference sequence). The CDR3 is 16 amino acids. Trimming at V came to 0 bases and at J to 5 bases, leaving 5 bases not matched to a gene. The CDR3 loop reads CATSRELAGFHNEQFF. In DNA form, the CDR3 reads TGTGCCACCAGCAGAGAGCTAGCGGGGTTTCACAATGAGCAGTTCTTC.

The V call is TRBV6-5, the J call TRBJ1-2; 9 nucleotides align to TRBD1. This CDR3 region has 16 residues. After removal of 5 bases from V and 0 bases from J, the junction contained 7 bases not matched to a gene. Germline V lookup: CDR1 MNHEY, CDR2 SVGAGI. CDR3: CASSPDRGKANYGYTF. CDR3 bases: TGTGCCAGCAGTCCGGACAGGGGCAAAGCTAACTATGGCTACACCTTC.

Concerning this clonotype itself: The junction shows a germline mismatch at one end, possibly a read error. The V and J genes are TRBV6-4 and TRBJ2-1; D gene ambiguous. Germline V gene data show CDR1 as MRHNA and CDR2 as SNTAGT. The CDR3 consists of 16 residues. The CDR3 here is CASSVLKTGSCNEQFF. The CDR3 region has the DNA TGTGCCAGCAGTGTTTTAAAGACGGGCTCCTGCAATGAGCAGTTCTTC.

Of note for this clonotype: A read error is possible here, since a much larger clone lies one base away. V is TRBV25-1 and J is TRBJ2-3; 7 positions agree with TRBD1. The CDR3 loop spans 15 amino acids. Per the germline V gene, CDR1 is MGHDK and CDR2 is SYGVNS. V shed 7 bases, J shed 8 bases, and the junction held 15 bases outside the gene matches. The CDR3: CASTDHSTGLGTQYF. The CDR3 region has the DNA TGTGCCAGCACCGACCACTCGACAGGGCTCGGTACGCAGTATTTT.

This clonotype was counted at least ten times. The chain combines TRBV28 with TRBJ1-2, with 7 bases matching TRBD1. The germline gives CDR1 MDHEN, CDR2 SYDVKM. The V gene end was trimmed by 1 base and the J gene end by 6 bases; junction bases not matched to a gene: 5. The CDR3 covers 14 residues. The CDR3 sequence: CASSLYRGVDGYTF. The CDR3 region has the DNA TGTGCCAGCAGTTTATACAGGGGAGTCGATGGCTACACCTTC.

This clonotype was picked up a small number of times. This CDR3 reads CASSKQGNVQPQHF. The CDR3 DNA reads TGTGCCAGCAGTAAACAGGGGAATGTTCAGCCCCAGCATTTT. V is TRBV6-6 and J is TRBJ1-5, with 7 bases matching TRBD1. This CDR3 comprises 14 residues. Trimming took 5 bases from V and 6 from J; bases not matched to a gene: 7. Germline V gene sequence: CDR1 MNHNY, CDR2 SVGAGI (reference sequence).

To note about this clonotype: This may stem from a read error, because a much larger clone lies one nucleotide away. V is TRBV20-1 and J is TRBJ2-1; D unresolved. The CDR3 is made up of 15 amino acids. Trimming took off 3 bases at V and 3 bases at J, with 15 bases between the two ends. Per germline, CDR1 DFQATT and CDR2 SNEGSKA (reference sequence). CDR3 amino acids: CSARGPGSLYNEQFF. The CDR3 region has the DNA TGCAGTGCTAGGGGCCCCGGCAGCCTCTACAATGAGCAGTTCTTC.

The V and J genes are TRBV5-1 and TRBJ1-2; 7 nucleotides line up with TRBD1. Germline CDR1 reads SGHRS; CDR2 reads YFSETQ. Trimming at V came to 1 base and at J to 9 bases, leaving 9 bases not matched to a gene. This CDR3 contains 14 residues. CDR3 bases: TGCGCCAGCAGCTTGATCGGGACAGAAGGGCGCTACACCTTC. The encoded protein is CASSLIGTEGRYTF.

This clonotype was seen repeatedly, ten times or more. The chain recombines TRBV12-3 or TRBV12-4 with TRBJ2-1; D remains unclear. This CDR3 has 13 amino acids. V was shortened by 1 base and J by 7 bases, with 8 bases between the two germline ends. CDR3 region: CASSLGPKNEQFF. CDR3 bases: TGTGCCAGCAGTTTAGGGCCAAAGAATGAGCAGTTCTTC.

The chain has TRBV27 and TRBJ1-1; possibly TRBD1 for D (5 bases). CDR1 and CDR2 (germline): MNHEY, SMNVEV (reference sequence). This CDR3 has 14 amino acids. The V end was cut by 7 bases, the J end by 4 bases, with 16 bases between. The CDR3 DNA follows: TGTGCCAGCAAACCGGGGCCCTCGGGCACTGAAGCTTTCTTT. Translating gives CASKPGPSGTEAFF.

V is TRBV20-1 and J is TRBJ2-1; D perhaps matches TRBD2 (7 bases). The V gene lost 6 bases and the J gene lost 10 bases, with 19 bases spanning the gap. Germline CDR1 and CDR2: DFQATT and SNEGSKA (reference sequence). The length of the CDR3 is 13 residues. Written as DNA, the CDR3 is TGCAGTGCCGGAAAGGGGGGGGCTGGAGAGCAGTTCTTC. Encoded protein: CSAGKGGAGEQFF.

The V and J genes are TRBV5-1 and TRBJ2-1; D possibly corresponds to TRBD1 (6 bases). Trimming took 4 bases from V and 5 from J, leaving 16 bases between them. The CDR3 has 15 amino acids. Germline V gene data show CDR1 as SGHRS and CDR2 as YFSETQ. This CDR3 is CASSPTGHLDNEQFF. Written as DNA, the CDR3 is TGCGCCAGCAGCCCTACGGGACACCTAGACAATGAGCAGTTCTTC.

This clonotype was recorded at least ten times. The chain links TRBV20-1 to TRBJ2-5; 9 bases agree with TRBD2. After removal of 5 bases from V and 7 bases from J, the junction contained 8 bases not matched to a gene. CDR1 is DFQATT and CDR2 is SNEGSKA in the germline V gene (reference sequence). The CDR3 has 13 residues. The CDR3 is CSAGIAGAPTQYF. The CDR3 region has the DNA TGCAGTGCTGGAATAGCGGGAGCCCCGACCCAGTACTTC.

At least ten counts were recorded for this clonotype. The chain is built from TRBV5-1 and TRBJ2-3; 8 bases fit TRBD2. The V segment lost 4 bases and the J segment 5 bases; nucleotides outside the gene matches: 15. The CDR3 sequence is 17 residues long. Germline V gene sequence: CDR1 SGHRS, CDR2 YFSETQ. For the CDR3, the DNA is TGCGCCAGCAGCCCAGCATTGTCCGGGGGGGCGGGAGATACGCAGTATTTT. This codes for CASSPALSGGAGDTQYF.

The table lists this clonotype with a few counts. This chain links TRBV29-1 with TRBJ1-5; D gene ambiguous. V dropped 0 bases and J dropped 6 bases, with 12 bases sitting between them. The CDR3 spans 14 residues. Germline V gene data show CDR1 as SQVTM and CDR2 as ANQGSEA. This CDR3 reads CSVEDKAAGQPQHF. The DNA of the CDR3 is TGCAGCGTTGAAGATAAGGCGGCGGGTCAGCCCCAGCATTTT.

In its sample, this clonotype was seen a few times. This chain links TRBV20-1 with TRBJ1-1; D uncertain. Between the trimmed V and J ends, which lost 6 bases and 2 bases, there was a span of 16 bases. This CDR3 is built from 14 residues. The germline V gene encodes CDR1 DFQATT and CDR2 SNEGSKA (reference sequence). CDR3 sequence (DNA): TGCAGTGCCAAACAAGGTGGTGGCAACACTGAAGCTTTCTTT. Its translation: CSAKQGGGNTEAFF.

The chain uses TRBV2 and TRBJ2-7; 13 nucleotides agree with TRBD2. Germline V gives CDR1 SNHLY, CDR2 FYNNEI. The V gene end was trimmed by 7 bases and the J gene end by 3 bases; junction bases not matched to a gene: 18. The CDR3 has 19 amino acids. CDR3 bases: TGTGCCAGCACTAGCCCGGGACTAGCGGGGTCAAAGACCCGCTACGAGCAGTACTTC. The encoded protein is CASTSPGLAGSKTRYEQYF.

The CDR3 DNA sequence: TGCGCCAGCAGCCCAGACAGGGCTGGTCAGCCCCAGCATTTT. This sequence encodes CASSPDRAGQPQHF. The chain combines TRBV5-1 with TRBJ1-5; 7 positions agree with TRBD1. Germline V gene lookup returns CDR1 SGHRS and CDR2 YFSETQ. V lost 4 bases to trimming and J lost 6 bases; unmatched junction nucleotides: 7. The CDR3 sequence is 14 residues long.

The chain has TRBV5-1 and TRBJ1-1; a weak D match, TRBD1 (6 bases). The germline V gene has CDR1 SGHRS and CDR2 YFSETQ. V was cut by 5 bases and J by 3 bases, with 14 bases left in between. The length of the CDR3 is 14 residues. DNA for the CDR3: TGCGCCAGCAGAGTGGGGGCAGCGGACACTGAAGCTTTCTTT. Amino acids: CASRVGAADTEAFF.